One sample yielded the 18 T cell receptor beta chains listed below, sequenced in a study of T cells in Graves' hyperthyroidism and ophthalmopathy. Regions amplified from RNA transcripts were the TCR beta CDR3 regions. The TCR CDR3 was amplified in a first-round RT-PCR using the HTBI primer set. In TCRdb, the multiplex PCR reads were re-called with MiXCR into one record per CDR3 protein. The repertoire holds 280,000 or so distinct CDR3 sequences, with 13% to 15% as singletons. Sequencing was performed on blood. The receptors here all came from a woman aged 45-60 years with Graves' hyperthyroidism that later progressed to Graves' ophthalmopathy.

At least ten counts were recorded for this clonotype. The gene calls are TRBV5-1 and TRBJ2-1; D gene ambiguous. CDR1 and CDR2 (germline): SGHRS, YFSETQ. The V end was cut by 4 bases, the J end by 7 bases, with 18 bases between. CDR3 size: 15 residues. The CDR3 loop reads CASSLGATWGNEQFF. Written as DNA, the CDR3 is TGCGCCAGCAGCCTCGGCGCGACCTGGGGAAATGAGCAGTTCTTC.

The genes are TRBV11-2 and TRBJ2-3; 15 positions agree with TRBD2. The CDR3 is 16 amino acids. CDR1 and CDR2 from the germline V gene are SGHAT and FQNNGV. The V and J ends lost 6 bases and 5 bases, in that order; junction bases with no gene match: 6. In DNA, the CDR3 is TGTGCCAGCAGACGGACTAGCGGGAGGGGAGAAGATACGCAGTATTTT. As protein: CASRRTSGRGEDTQYF.

V is TRBV3-1 and J is TRBJ1-3; D remains unclear. CDR1 and CDR2 from the germline V gene are LGHDT and YNNKEL (reference sequence). The CDR3 totals 12 residues. Trimming stripped 1 base from V and 6 bases from J, with 4 bases between. CDR3 sequence reads: CASSQGLNTIYF. In nucleotides, the CDR3 is TGTGCCAGCAGCCAAGGGTTAAACACCATATATTTT.

This sequence joins TRBV11-2 and TRBJ2-3; D gene ambiguous. Germline V CDR1 and CDR2: SGHAT, FQNNGV. Trimming removed 5 bases at V and 2 bases at J, with 14 bases between. CDR3 length: 15 amino acids. The CDR3 nucleotides read TGTGCCAGCAGCCTTCAACAGATTTACACAGATACGCAGTATTTT. It encodes CASSLQQIYTDTQYF.

Points on this clonotype: This may be a read error, as it is one base from a much larger clone. This chain links TRBV2 with TRBJ2-7; 8 positions match TRBD1. The CDR3 is 15 amino acids. With 5 bases clipped from V and 5 bases from J, the junction kept 11 bases outside the gene matches. Germline V gene data show CDR1 as SNHLY and CDR2 as FYNNEI. The CDR3: CASSQRETGVHEQYF. CDR3 DNA sequence: TGTGCCAGCAGTCAAAGGGAGACAGGGGTCCACGAGCAGTACTTC.

This clonotype was counted ten times or more. The rearrangement links TRBV7-3 to TRBJ2-1, with TRBD1 matching over 8 bases. V was clipped by 2 bases and J by 7 bases; unmatched bases: 4. This CDR3 is built from 14 residues. Germline V lookup: CDR1 SGHTA, CDR2 FQGTGA. The CDR3 here is CASSLGRTGNEQFF. In DNA form, the CDR3 reads TGTGCCAGCAGCTTAGGACGGACAGGGAATGAGCAGTTCTTC.

In this sample, this clonotype turned up many times. The chain carries TRBV28 and TRBJ1-1; 8 bases align to TRBD1. Germline V gene sequence: CDR1 MDHEN, CDR2 SYDVKM. The length of the CDR3 is 13 residues. V lost 6 bases to trimming and J lost 5 bases; unmatched junction nucleotides: 5. CDR3: CASRGQGETEAFF. CDR3 sequence (DNA): TGTGCCAGCAGAGGACAGGGCGAAACTGAAGCTTTCTTT.

The chain couples TRBV7-9 to TRBJ2-5; TRBD2 matches 7 bases. The V gene's germline CDR1 is SEHNR and CDR2 FQNEAQ (reference sequence). The CDR3 length is 16 residues. The trim removed 5 bases at V and 5 bases at J, leaving 14 bases unmatched. CDR3 in DNA: TGTGCCAGCAGCACACCGCTTGGCGGGAGCAGTGAGACCCAGTACTTC. Its protein is CASSTPLGGSSETQYF.

In its sample, this clonotype was seen once. Sequence at one end of the junction differs from germline and may be a read error. V usage is TRBV20-1 and J usage is TRBJ2-5; no firm D call. Germline CDR1 reads DFQATT; CDR2 reads SNEGSKA (reference sequence). This CDR3 is 14 amino acids long. CDR3 in amino acids: CSARPFSIQEPQYF. The CDR3 coding sequence is TGCAGTGCTAGGCCCTTTTCGATTCAAGAGCCCCAGTACTTC.

This clonotype came up many times. The V call is TRBV4-1, the J call TRBJ2-7; weak D call: TRBD2 (6 bases). Germline loops: CDR1 MGHRA, CDR2 YSYEKL. There are 13 residues in the CDR3. The germline V and J ends were trimmed by 1 base and 5 bases, with 9 bases remaining between them. CDR3 loop: CASSQVRGHEQYF. CDR3 DNA sequence: TGCGCCAGCAGCCAAGTGCGGGGCCACGAGCAGTACTTC.

Ten or more counts support this clonotype. The chain has TRBV20-1 and TRBJ1-1, with 12 bases lining up with TRBD1. The CDR3 consists of 15 residues. After removal of 3 bases from V and 3 bases from J, the junction contained 5 bases not matched to a gene. Germline CDR1 and CDR2: DFQATT and SNEGSKA (reference sequence). CDR3 protein: CSASGTGGRHTEAFF. DNA of the CDR3: TGCAGTGCTAGTGGGACAGGGGGCCGGCACACTGAAGCTTTCTTT.

This clonotype was observed many times. DNA of the CDR3: TGTGCCAGCAGCCTGGGACTAGCGCCGGCCTACGAGCAGTACTTC. Protein sequence: CASSLGLAPAYEQYF. The V and J genes are TRBV13 and TRBJ2-7, with 10 bases matching TRBD2. The germline V gene has CDR1 PRHDT and CDR2 FYEKMQ (reference sequence). This CDR3 is built from 15 residues. The ends lost 5 bases at V and 2 bases at J; junction bases unmatched: 6.

The chain has TRBV12-3 or TRBV12-4 and TRBJ1-5; D not certain. Judging by the DNA end, TRBJ2-3 fits better; the J call may be wrong. The CDR3 is 13 amino acids. CDR3 sequence (DNA): TGTGCCAGCAGTTTAGGAGGAAATCAGCCCCAGTATTTT. Its translation is CASSLGGNQPQYF.

This clonotype was observed many times. CDR3 in DNA: TGTGCCAGCAGCTTAGGGGGGTTCGAAAAACTGTTTTTT. Residues: CASSLGGFEKLFF. The rearrangement joins TRBV11-2 to TRBJ1-4; D is possibly TRBD1 (5 bases). The CDR3 spans 13 residues. Looked up from germline, CDR1 is SGHAT and CDR2 is FQNNGV. Trimming pared 1 base from V and 8 bases from J, leaving 8 bases between.

This clonotype occurred many times. This chain links TRBV2 with TRBJ2-3, with 7 bases aligning to TRBD2. This CDR3 contains 14 residues. V was clipped by 4 bases and J by 6 bases; unmatched bases: 7. Per germline, CDR1 SNHLY and CDR2 FYNNEI. CDR3 bases: TGTGCCAGCAGTGCAGTCGCGCGGGGGGATACGCAGTATTTT. Translation gives CASSAVARGDTQYF.

This clonotype has a count of ten or more. The gene calls are TRBV20-1 and TRBJ2-5; D is uncertain. Germline-derived CDR1 and CDR2 are DFQATT and SNEGSKA (reference sequence). The CDR3 has 14 amino acids. V lost 3 bases and J 2 bases, leaving 13 bases between the germline ends. CDR3 loop: CSASHTDRQETQYF. In nucleotides, the CDR3 is TGCAGTGCTAGCCATACTGACCGACAAGAGACCCAGTACTTC.

In its sample, this clonotype was seen many times. The V and J genes are TRBV20-1 and TRBJ1-5, with TRBD1 as a possible D gene (5 bases). The CDR3 has 15 amino acids. Germline CDR1 is DFQATT and CDR2 is SNEGSKA (reference sequence). The V gene lost 5 bases and the J gene lost 4 bases, with 18 bases spanning the gap. This CDR3 reads CSAPQGTIKNQPQHF. CDR3 DNA: TGCAGTGCTCCTCAGGGTACCATAAAGAATCAGCCCCAGCATTTT.

This clonotype was counted at least ten times. J is TRBJ1-1 and V is TRBV28, with D uncertain. Germline CDR1 MDHEN, CDR2 SYDVKM. V was shortened by 5 bases and J by 9 bases, with 10 bases between the two germline ends. This CDR3 has 11 amino acids. The CDR3 DNA reads TGTGCCAGCAGTAGGACGGTTCAAGCTTTCTTT. Translation gives CASSRTVQAFF.